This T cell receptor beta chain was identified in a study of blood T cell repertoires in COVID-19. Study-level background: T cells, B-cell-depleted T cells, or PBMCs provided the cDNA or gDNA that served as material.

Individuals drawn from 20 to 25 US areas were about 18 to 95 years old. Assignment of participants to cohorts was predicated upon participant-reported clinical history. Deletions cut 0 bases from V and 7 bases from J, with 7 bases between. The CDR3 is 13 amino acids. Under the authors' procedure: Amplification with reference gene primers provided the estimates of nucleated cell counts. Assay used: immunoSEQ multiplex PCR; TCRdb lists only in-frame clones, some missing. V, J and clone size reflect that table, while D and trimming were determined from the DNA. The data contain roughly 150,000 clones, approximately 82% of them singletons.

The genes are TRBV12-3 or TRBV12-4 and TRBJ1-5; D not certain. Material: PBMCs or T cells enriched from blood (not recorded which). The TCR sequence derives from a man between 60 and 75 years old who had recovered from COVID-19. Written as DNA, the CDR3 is TGTGCCAGCAGTTTAGCAATGGGCCAGCCCCAGCATTTT. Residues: CASSLAMGQPQHF.